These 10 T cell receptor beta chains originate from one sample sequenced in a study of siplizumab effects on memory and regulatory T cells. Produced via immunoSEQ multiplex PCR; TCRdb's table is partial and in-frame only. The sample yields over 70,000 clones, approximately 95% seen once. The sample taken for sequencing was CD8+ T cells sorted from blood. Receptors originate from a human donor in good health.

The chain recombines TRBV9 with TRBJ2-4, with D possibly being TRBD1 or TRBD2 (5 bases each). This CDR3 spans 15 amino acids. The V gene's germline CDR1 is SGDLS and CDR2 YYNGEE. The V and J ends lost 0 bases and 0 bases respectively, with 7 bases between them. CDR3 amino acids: CASSVGDGAKNIQYF. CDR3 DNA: TGTGCCAGCAGCGTAGGGGACGGAGCCAAAAACATTCAGTACTTC.

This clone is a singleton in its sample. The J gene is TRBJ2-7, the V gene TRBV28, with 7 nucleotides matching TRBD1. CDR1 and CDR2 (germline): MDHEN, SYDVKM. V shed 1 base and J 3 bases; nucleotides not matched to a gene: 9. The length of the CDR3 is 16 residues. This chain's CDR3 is CASSLSGGTLYYEQYF. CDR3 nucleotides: TGTGCCAGCAGTTTATCAGGGGGAACATTATACTACGAGCAGTACTTC.

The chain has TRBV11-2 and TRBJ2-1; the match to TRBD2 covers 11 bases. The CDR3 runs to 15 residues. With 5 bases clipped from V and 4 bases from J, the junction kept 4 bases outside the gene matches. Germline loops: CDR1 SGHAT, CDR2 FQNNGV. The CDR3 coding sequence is TGTGCCAGCAGCCCTAGCGGGAGGACGTACAATGAGCAGTTCTTC. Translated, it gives CASSPSGRTYNEQFF.

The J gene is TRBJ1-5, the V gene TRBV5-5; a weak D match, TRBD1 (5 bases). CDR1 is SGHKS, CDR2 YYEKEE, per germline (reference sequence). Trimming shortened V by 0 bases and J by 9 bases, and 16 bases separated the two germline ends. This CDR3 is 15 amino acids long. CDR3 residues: CASSLALGENRPQHF. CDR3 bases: TGTGCCAGCAGCTTGGCCTTGGGGGAGAATAGGCCCCAGCATTTT.

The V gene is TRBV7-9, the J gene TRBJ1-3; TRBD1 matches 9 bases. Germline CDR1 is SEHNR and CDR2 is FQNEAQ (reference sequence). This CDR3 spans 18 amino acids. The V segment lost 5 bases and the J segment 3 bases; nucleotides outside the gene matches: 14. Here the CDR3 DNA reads TGTGCCAGCAGCCCCCGGGACAGGGAAAGGTTGAGTGGAAACACCATATATTTT. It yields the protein CASSPRDRERLSGNTIYF.

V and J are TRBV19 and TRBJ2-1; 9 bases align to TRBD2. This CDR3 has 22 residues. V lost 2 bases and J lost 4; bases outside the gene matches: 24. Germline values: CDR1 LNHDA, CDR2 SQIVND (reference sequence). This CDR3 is CASSISAGRGRLTSGLYNEQFF. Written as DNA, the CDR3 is TGTGCCAGTAGTATATCCGCCGGAAGGGGGCGTTTAACTAGCGGGTTATACAATGAGCAGTTCTTC.

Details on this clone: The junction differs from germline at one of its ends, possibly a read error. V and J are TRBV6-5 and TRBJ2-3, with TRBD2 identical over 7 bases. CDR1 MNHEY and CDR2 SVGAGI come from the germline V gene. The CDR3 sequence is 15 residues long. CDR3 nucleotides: TGTGCCAGCAGTCCACTAGCGAGAGGCACAAATACGCAGTATTTT. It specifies CASSPLARGTNTQYF.

The DNA for the CDR3 is TGTGCCAGCGTCGGAATCGGGTCTCGTAACGAGCAGTACTTC. Its protein product is CASVGIGSRNEQYF. This chain links TRBV2 with TRBJ2-7; D call uncertain. With 8 bases removed from V and 5 bases from J, the gap between germline ends came to 19 bases. Germline-derived CDR1 and CDR2 are SNHLY and FYNNEI. The CDR3 spans 14 residues. The entire variable domain, with the rest obtained from reference TRBV2 and TRBJ2-7, is as follows: EPEVTQTPSHQVTQMGQEVILRCVPISNHLYFYWYRQILGQKVEFLVSFYNNEISEKSEIFDDQFSVERPDGSNFTLKIRSTKLEDSAMYFCASVGIGSRNEQYFGPGTRLTVT.

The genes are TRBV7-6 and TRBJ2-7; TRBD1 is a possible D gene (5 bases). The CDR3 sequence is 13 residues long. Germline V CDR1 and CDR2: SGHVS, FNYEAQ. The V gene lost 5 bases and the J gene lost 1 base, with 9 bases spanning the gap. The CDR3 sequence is CASSPGWSYEQYF. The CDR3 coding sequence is TGTGCCAGCAGCCCAGGGTGGTCCTACGAGCAGTACTTC.

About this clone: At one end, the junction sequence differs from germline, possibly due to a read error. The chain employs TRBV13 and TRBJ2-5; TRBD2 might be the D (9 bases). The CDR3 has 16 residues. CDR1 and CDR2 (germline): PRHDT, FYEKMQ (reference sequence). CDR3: CVSSSSSGTGQETQYF. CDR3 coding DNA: TGTGTCAGCAGCTCCTCTAGCGGGACAGGCCAAGAGACCCAGTACTTC. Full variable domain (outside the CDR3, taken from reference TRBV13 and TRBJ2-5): AAGVIQSPRHLIKEKRETATLKCYPIPRHDTVYWYQQGPGQDPQFLISFYEKMQSDKGSIPDRFSAQQFSDYHSELNMSSLELGDSALYFCVSSSSSGTGQETQYFGPGTRLLVL.